Here is one T cell receptor (beta chain) with its context. Its target is unknown. One end of the junction varies from germline; a read error may be responsible. The source of the sample is a study of cytomegalovirus exposure and HLA in healthy donors. CDR1 is SEHNR, CDR2 FQNEAQ, per germline (reference sequence). This CDR3 spans 15 amino acids. Primers included in the PCR were 60 Vbeta and 13 Jbeta primers. Data came from immunoSEQ multiplex PCR; TCRdb stores just in-frame clones and leaves some out. The sample lists under 200,000 clones; approximately 80% were seen once. Broader study findings: Associated with cytomegalovirus, according to the listing, were around 160 TCR beta chains.

The sequenced material came from PBMCs. This sequence joins TRBV7-9 and TRBJ1-2; unclear D gene. The receptor was isolated from a woman between 18 and 30 years old in good health and CMV-seronegative. The CDR3 spells CSSSPRSGFLGGYTF. DNA of the CDR3: TGTTCCAGCAGCCCGAGGAGCGGATTCTTGGGAGGCTACACCTTC.